This TCR beta chain was sequenced during a study of OX40 agonist ivuxolimab in advanced cancers. Study information: The diagnoses of dose-escalation patients were hepatocellular carcinoma, melanoma, renal cell or head and neck cancer. People who had prior anti-PD-1, anti-PD-L1 or anti-CTLA-4 therapy could take part, and roughly 40% had some.

Blood samples were obtained at baseline, cycle 4 day 1, and cycle 7 day 1. Clones were read by immunoSEQ multiplex PCR, and TCRdb kept only the in-frame ones, dropping some. The sample records about 90,000 clones, 75% to 90% being singletons. The germline V gene has CDR1 MGHRA and CDR2 YSYEKL. The junction had 3 bases not matched to a gene; V was cut back by 8 bases and J by 2 bases. This CDR3 contains 14 residues. The receptor comes from an adult with an advanced solid tumor such as melanoma, head and neck, liver or kidney cancer. Sequencing used CD4+ or CD8+ T cells sorted from blood, obtained in a trial of the OX40 agonist ivuxolimab. The rearrangement joins TRBV4-1 to TRBJ2-2; 9 bases line up with TRBD2. In DNA form, the CDR3 reads TGCGCCAGCCTTAGCGGGAGAAACACCGGGGAGCTGTTTTTT. It is translated as CASLSGRNTGELFF.